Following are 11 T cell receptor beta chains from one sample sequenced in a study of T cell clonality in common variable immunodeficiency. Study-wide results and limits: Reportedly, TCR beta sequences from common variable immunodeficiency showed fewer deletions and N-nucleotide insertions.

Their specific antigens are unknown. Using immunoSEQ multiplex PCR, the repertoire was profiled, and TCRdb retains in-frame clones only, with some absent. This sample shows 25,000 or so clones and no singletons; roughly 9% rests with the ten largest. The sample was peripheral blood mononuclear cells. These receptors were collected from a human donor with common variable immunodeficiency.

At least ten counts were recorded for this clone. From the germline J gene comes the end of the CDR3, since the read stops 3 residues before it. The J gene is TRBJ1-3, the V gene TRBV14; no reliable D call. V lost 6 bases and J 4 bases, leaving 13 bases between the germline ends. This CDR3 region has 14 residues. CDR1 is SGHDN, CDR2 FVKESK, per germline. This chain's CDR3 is CASRNGLTGNTIYF. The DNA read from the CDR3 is TGTGCCAGCAGGAACGGACTAACGGGAAACACC.

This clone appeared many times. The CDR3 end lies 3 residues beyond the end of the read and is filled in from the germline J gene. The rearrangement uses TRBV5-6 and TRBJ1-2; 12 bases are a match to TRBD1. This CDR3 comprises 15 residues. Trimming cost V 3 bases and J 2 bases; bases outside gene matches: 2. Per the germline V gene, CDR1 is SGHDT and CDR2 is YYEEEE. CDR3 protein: CASSYGTGGNYGYTF. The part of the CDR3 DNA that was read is TGTGCCAGCAGCTACGGGACAGGGGGCAACTATGGC.

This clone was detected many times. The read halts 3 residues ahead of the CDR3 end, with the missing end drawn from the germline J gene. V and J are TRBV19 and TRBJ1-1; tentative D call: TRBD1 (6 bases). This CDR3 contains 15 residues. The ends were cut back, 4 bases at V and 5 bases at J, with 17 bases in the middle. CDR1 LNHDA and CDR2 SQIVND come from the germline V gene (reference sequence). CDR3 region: CASSSPRGGETEAFF. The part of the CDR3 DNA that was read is TGTGCCAGTAGTAGCCCGAGGGGGGGCGAGACTGAA.

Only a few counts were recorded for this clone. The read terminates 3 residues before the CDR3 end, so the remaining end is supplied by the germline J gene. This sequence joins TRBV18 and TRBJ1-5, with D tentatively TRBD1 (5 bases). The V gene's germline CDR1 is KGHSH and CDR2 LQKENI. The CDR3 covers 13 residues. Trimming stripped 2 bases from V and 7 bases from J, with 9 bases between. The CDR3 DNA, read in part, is TGTGCCAGCTCACCAATTGGGGGGCAGCCC. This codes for CASSPIGGQP. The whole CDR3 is CASSPIGGQPQHF.

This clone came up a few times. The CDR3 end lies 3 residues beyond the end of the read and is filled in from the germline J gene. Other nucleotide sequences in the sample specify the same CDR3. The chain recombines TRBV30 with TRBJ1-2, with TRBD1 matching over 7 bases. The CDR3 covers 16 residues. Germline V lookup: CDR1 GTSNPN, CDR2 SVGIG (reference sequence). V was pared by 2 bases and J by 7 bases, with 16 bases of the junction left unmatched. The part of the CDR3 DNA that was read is TGTGCCTGGAGTCAGGGGGGCGCTATGATGCTGATTGGC. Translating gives CAWSQGGAMMLIG. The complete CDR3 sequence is CAWSQGGAMMLIGYTF.

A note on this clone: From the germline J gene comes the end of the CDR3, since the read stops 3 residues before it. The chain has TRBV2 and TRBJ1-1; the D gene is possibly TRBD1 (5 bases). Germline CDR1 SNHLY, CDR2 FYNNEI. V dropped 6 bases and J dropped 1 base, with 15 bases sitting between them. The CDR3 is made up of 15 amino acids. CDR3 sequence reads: CASRGGITENTEAFF. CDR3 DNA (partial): TGTGCCAGCAGGGGGGGGATTACTGAGAACACTGAA.

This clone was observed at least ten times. CDR3 DNA, as far as it was read: TGTGCCAGCAGTTACTTAATAGCGGGGGGGAGGTCACAGACC. Protein: CASSYLIAGGRSQT. The whole CDR3 protein is CASSYLIAGGRSQTQYF. The gene calls are TRBV6-2 or TRBV6-3 and TRBJ2-5; 11 nucleotides line up with TRBD2. Read coverage stops 3 residues before the CDR3 terminus; the germline J gene supplies the remainder. This CDR3 contains 17 residues. Trimming took 1 base from V and 6 from J; bases not matched to a gene: 10. Germline loops: CDR1 MNHEY, CDR2 SVGEGT.

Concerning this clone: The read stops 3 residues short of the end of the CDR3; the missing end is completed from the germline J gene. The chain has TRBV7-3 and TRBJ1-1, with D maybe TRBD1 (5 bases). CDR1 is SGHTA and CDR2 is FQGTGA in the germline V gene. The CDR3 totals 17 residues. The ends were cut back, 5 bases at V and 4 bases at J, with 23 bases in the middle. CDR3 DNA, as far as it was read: TGTGCCAGCAGCCCCGGGCGGGGGAGGAGGTTCGGCACTGAA. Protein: CASSPGRGRRFGTE. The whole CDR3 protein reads CASSPGRGRRFGTEAFF.

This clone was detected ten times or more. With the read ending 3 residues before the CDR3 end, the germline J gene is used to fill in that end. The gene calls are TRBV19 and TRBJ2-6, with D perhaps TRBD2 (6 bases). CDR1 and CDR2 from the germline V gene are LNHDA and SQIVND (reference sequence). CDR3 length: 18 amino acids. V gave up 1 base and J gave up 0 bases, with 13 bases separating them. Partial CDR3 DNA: TGTGCCAGTAGTATAGTGAGGCAGGGAGGCTCTGGGGCCAACGTC. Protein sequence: CASSIVRQGGSGANV. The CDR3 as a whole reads CASSIVRQGGSGANVLTF.

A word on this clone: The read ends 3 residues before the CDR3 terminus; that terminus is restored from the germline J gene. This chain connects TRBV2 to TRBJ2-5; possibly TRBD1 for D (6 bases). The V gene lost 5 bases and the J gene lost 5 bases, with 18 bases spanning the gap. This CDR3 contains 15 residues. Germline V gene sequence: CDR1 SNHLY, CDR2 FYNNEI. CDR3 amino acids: CASSSGSGVEETQYF. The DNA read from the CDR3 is TGTGCCAGCAGTTCTGGGTCAGGGGTAGAGGAGACC.

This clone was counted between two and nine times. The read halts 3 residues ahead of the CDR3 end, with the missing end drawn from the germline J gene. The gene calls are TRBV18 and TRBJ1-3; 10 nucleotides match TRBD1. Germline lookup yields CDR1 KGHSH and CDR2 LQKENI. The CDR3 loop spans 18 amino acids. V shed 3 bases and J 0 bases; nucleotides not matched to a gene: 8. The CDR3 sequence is CASSPPGTGVFSGNTIYF. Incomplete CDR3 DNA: TGTGCCAGCTCACCGCCCGGGACAGGGGTTTTCTCTGGAAACACC.